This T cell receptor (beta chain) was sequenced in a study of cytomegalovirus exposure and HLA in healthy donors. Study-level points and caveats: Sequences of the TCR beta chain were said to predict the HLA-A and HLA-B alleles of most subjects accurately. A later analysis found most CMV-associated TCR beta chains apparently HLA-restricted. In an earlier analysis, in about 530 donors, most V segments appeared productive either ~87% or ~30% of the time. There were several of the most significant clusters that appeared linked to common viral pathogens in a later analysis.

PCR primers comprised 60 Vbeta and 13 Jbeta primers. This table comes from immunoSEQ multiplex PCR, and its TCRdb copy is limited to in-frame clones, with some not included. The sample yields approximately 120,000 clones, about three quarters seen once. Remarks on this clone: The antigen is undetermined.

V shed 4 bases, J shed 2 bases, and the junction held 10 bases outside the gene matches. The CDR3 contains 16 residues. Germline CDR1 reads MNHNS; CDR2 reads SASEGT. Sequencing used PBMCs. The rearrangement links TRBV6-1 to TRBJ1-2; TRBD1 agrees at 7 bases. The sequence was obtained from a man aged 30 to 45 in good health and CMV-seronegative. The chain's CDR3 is CASSGETGVENYGYTF. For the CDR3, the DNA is TGTGCCAGCAGTGGGGAAACAGGGGTGGAAAACTATGGCTACACCTTC.